The 18 T cell receptor beta chains given below trace back to one sample, sequenced in a study of identifying expanded T cells in peripheral blood. Method: immunoSEQ multiplex PCR; TCRdb's copy keeps in-frame clones and lacks some. The sample contains more than 95,000 clones, 84% of which appear only once. The specimen was blood. These receptors were obtained from a person between 18 and 69 years old in good health.

CDR3: CASSKGQPQETQYF. The CDR3 nucleotides are TGTGCCAGCAGTAAAGGACAGCCACAAGAGACCCAGTACTTC. This rearrangement joins TRBV28 to TRBJ2-5; the D gene is possibly TRBD1 (6 bases). The CDR3 totals 14 residues. From germline, CDR1 is MDHEN and CDR2 SYDVKM. The V gene lost 5 bases and the J gene lost 2 bases, with 12 bases spanning the gap.

The rearrangement joins TRBV6-6 to TRBJ1-1, with TRBD1 identical over 9 bases. J gave up 6 bases and V 10 bases, and 15 bases lay outside the gene matches. There are 15 residues in the CDR3. CDR1 is MNHNY and CDR2 is SVGAGI in the germline V gene (reference sequence). CDR3 in amino acids: CAIDPGGTGTPEAFF. The CDR3, as DNA: TGTGCCATCGACCCCGGGGGGACAGGGACCCCTGAAGCTTTCTTT.

A single count supports this clone. The chain carries TRBV28 and TRBJ2-3; tentative D call: TRBD1 (6 bases). Trimming took 8 bases from V and 0 from J, leaving 21 bases between them. Germline V gene lookup returns CDR1 MDHEN and CDR2 SYDVKM. CDR3 size: 17 residues. DNA for the CDR3: TGTGCCAGCCGCCCCTATCCTGGGGGCCCTAGCACAGATACGCAGTATTTT. The encoded protein is CASRPYPGGPSTDTQYF.

V and J are TRBV30 and TRBJ1-5; 8 bases are a match to TRBD1. Per the germline V gene, CDR1 is GTSNPN and CDR2 is SVGIG (reference sequence). The CDR3 loop spans 19 amino acids. V lost 0 bases to trimming and J lost 0 bases; unmatched junction nucleotides: 13. The DNA of the CDR3 is TGTGCCTGGAGTGTTGGTCAGGGGGCCGCACATTATAGCAATCAGCCCCAGCATTTT. It translates to CAWSVGQGAAHYSNQPQHF.

V is TRBV5-8 and J is TRBJ1-2; D might be TRBD1 (6 bases). Trimming left V 0 bases short and J 4 bases short, with 10 bases between. This CDR3 contains 14 residues. Germline CDR1 is SGHTS and CDR2 is YDEGEE. CDR3 in amino acids: CASSLEGTTYGYTF. The CDR3 coding sequence is TGTGCCAGCAGCTTGGAGGGGACAACCTATGGCTACACCTTC. The variable domain in full, completed from reference TRBV5-8 and TRBJ1-2, reads EAGVTQSPTHLIKTRGQQATLRCSPISGHTSVYWYQQALGLGLQFLLWYDEGEERNRGNFPPRFSGRQFPNYSSELNVNALELEDSALYLCASSLEGTTYGYTFGSGTRLTVV.

V usage is TRBV28 and J usage is TRBJ2-1, with D perhaps TRBD2 (5 bases). Trimming took 5 bases from V and 3 from J, leaving 14 bases between them. Germline CDR1 MDHEN, CDR2 SYDVKM. The CDR3 spans 15 residues. The CDR3 region is CASSRGGRNYNEQFF. DNA of the CDR3: TGTGCCAGCAGTCGCGGCGGGCGGAACTACAATGAGCAGTTCTTC.

V usage is TRBV14 and J usage is TRBJ2-3; D gene unclear. This CDR3 spans 14 amino acids. Trimming shortened V by 1 base and J by 4 bases, and 9 bases separated the two germline ends. Germline V gene lookup returns CDR1 SGHDN and CDR2 FVKESK. The chain's CDR3 is CASSQANWADTQYF. The DNA of the CDR3 is TGTGCCAGCAGCCAAGCGAACTGGGCAGATACGCAGTATTTT.

V and J are TRBV6-5 and TRBJ1-1, with D tentatively TRBD1 (5 bases). CDR3 length: 13 residues. V dropped 9 bases and J dropped 5 bases, with 16 bases sitting between them. Germline V gene sequence: CDR1 MNHEY, CDR2 SVGAGI. The CDR3 protein is CARFDSKKTEAFF. CDR3 DNA sequence: TGTGCCAGATTCGACAGTAAGAAGACTGAAGCTTTCTTT.

The chain combines TRBV19 with TRBJ1-1, with D perhaps TRBD1 (6 bases). The CDR3 is 15 amino acids. Germline V gene lookup returns CDR1 LNHDA and CDR2 SQIVND (reference sequence). Trimming pared 4 bases from V and 5 bases from J, leaving 17 bases between. CDR3 protein: CASSTSGTIVTEAFF. The DNA for the CDR3 is TGTGCCAGTAGTACCTCCGGGACAATCGTTACTGAAGCTTTCTTT.

The chain employs TRBV5-1 and TRBJ2-2; 7 bases map to TRBD1. Germline-derived CDR1 and CDR2 are SGHRS and YFSETQ. The CDR3 covers 16 residues. V was clipped by 3 bases and J by 1 base; unmatched bases: 6. The CDR3 bases are TGCGCCAGCAGCTGGAGACAGGGTCGGAACACCGGGGAGCTGTTTTTT. Residues: CASSWRQGRNTGELFF. The whole variable domain, remainder taken from reference TRBV5-1 and TRBJ2-2, is KAGVTQTPRYLIKTRGQQVTLSCSPISGHRSVSWYQQTPGQGLQFLFEYFSETQRNKGNFPGRFSGRQFSNSRSEMNVSTLELGDSALYLCASSWRQGRNTGELFFGEGSRLTVL.

The rearrangement links TRBV27 to TRBJ2-7, with 7 bases matching TRBD2. V dropped 4 bases and J dropped 3; count of bases not matched to a gene: 9. From germline, CDR1 is MNHEY and CDR2 SMNVEV (reference sequence). CDR3 size: 15 residues. CDR3: CASSSRGIGIYEQYF. The CDR3 nucleotides read TGTGCCAGCAGTTCGCGGGGGATCGGAATCTACGAGCAGTACTTC.

The chain links TRBV7-6 to TRBJ1-1, with unresolved D. Germline lookup yields CDR1 SGHVS and CDR2 FNYEAQ. The length of the CDR3 is 15 residues. The ends were cut back, 8 bases at V and 0 bases at J, with 16 bases in the middle. The CDR3 DNA is TGTGCCAGCGGTCCCCCGGAGTTACTGAACACTGAAGCTTTCTTT. Translating it yields CASGPPELLNTEAFF.

J is TRBJ2-5 and V is TRBV7-2; the D call may be TRBD1 or TRBD2 (5 bases each). Germline CDR1 reads SGHTA; CDR2 reads FQGNSA. This CDR3 has 16 residues. Trimming removed 0 bases from V and 4 bases from J, with 15 bases in between. The CDR3 region has the DNA TGTGCCAGCAGCTTAGCGCCCTTGGTGAGGGGAGAGACCCAGTACTTC. This sequence encodes CASSLAPLVRGETQYF.

V is TRBV7-7 and J is TRBJ1-5; TRBD1 agrees at 7 bases. J was trimmed by 2 bases and V by 5 bases; bases with no gene match: 24. The CDR3 sequence is 21 residues long. Germline V gene sequence: CDR1 SSHAT, CDR2 FNYEAQ (reference sequence). CDR3 protein: CASSRNLLRPIRGEGNQPQHF. The DNA of the CDR3 is TGTGCCAGCAGCCGTAACCTACTCCGACCGATCAGGGGGGAGGGCAATCAGCCCCAGCATTTT.

The gene calls are TRBV6-5 and TRBJ2-2, with TRBD2 identical over 11 bases. Germline trimming cut 4 bases from V and 10 bases from J; bases unmatched to any gene: 11. Germline lookup yields CDR1 MNHEY and CDR2 SVGAGI. The CDR3 extends over 16 amino acids. CDR3 DNA: TGTGCCAGCAGTTCGACGTCTAGCGGGGGGAGGAAGGAGCTGTTTTTT. It encodes CASSSTSSGGRKELFF.

The chain links TRBV7-6 to TRBJ2-5; either TRBD1 or TRBD2 may supply D (5 bases each). Germline CDR1 and CDR2: SGHVS and FNYEAQ. The CDR3 runs 13 residues. Trimming took 5 bases from V and 1 from J, leaving 8 bases between them. Here the CDR3 reads CASSRGRQETQYF. CDR3 bases: TGTGCCAGCAGCCGGGGCCGCCAAGAGACCCAGTACTTC.

In this sample, this clone turned up once. V gene TRBV28 combines with J gene TRBJ2-3, with D tentatively TRBD1 (6 bases). V gave up 4 bases and J gave up 5 bases, with 13 bases separating them. CDR3 length equals 14 residues. Germline CDR1 and CDR2: MDHEN and SYDVKM. The CDR3 DNA sequence: TGTGCCAGCAGTTCTACAGGGCTCCAAGATACGCAGTATTTT. It codes for CASSSTGLQDTQYF.

The rearrangement links TRBV6-6 to TRBJ2-1, with a tentative D call TRBD1 (6 bases). CDR1 and CDR2 from the germline V gene are MNHNY and SVGAGI (reference sequence). The CDR3 is 13 amino acids. Trimming cost V 4 bases and J 14 bases, with 18 bases left between them. The CDR3 is CASSFDSGAQEFF. The DNA for the CDR3 is TGTGCCAGCAGTTTTGACTCAGGGGCGCAGGAGTTCTTC.